The rows below give T cell receptor beta chains drawn from one sample of a study of read filtering for tumor transcriptome and immune sequencing. TCRdb ran MiXCR on the reads and lists one entry per CDR3 protein. This sample has some 120,000 distinct CDR3 sequences, with roughly 13% found just once. The sample consisted of a population of CD138-negative cells sorted from bone marrow. These receptors originate from a donor over 35 with multiple myeloma. Each CDR3 is given with its conserved first and last residue.

V gene: TRBV29-1
J gene: TRBJ2-5
CDR3 protein: CSVEEVGGQETQYF

V gene: TRBV6-5
J gene: TRBJ2-1
CDR3 protein: CASSPSTSGYYNEQFF

V gene: TRBV7-9
J gene: TRBJ2-5
CDR3 protein: CASSPSGQQGQETQYF

V gene: TRBV28
J gene: TRBJ2-5
CDR3 protein: CASSLRGPETQYF

V gene: TRBV20-1
J gene: TRBJ1-5
CDR3 protein: CSAREEAWQPQHF

V gene: TRBV20-1
J gene: TRBJ2-3
CDR3 protein: CSVASSGRVDTQYF

V gene: TRBV18
J gene: TRBJ2-1
CDR3 protein: CASSPSTGGGTYNGQFF

V gene: TRBV20-1
J gene: TRBJ2-3
CDR3 protein: CSARVAGVTTDTQYF

V gene: TRBV29-1
J gene: TRBJ2-1
CDR3 protein: CSVADLTGGYNEQFF

V gene: TRBV29-1
J gene: TRBJ2-7
CDR3 protein: CSVEVAGAGEQYF

V gene: TRBV11-1
J gene: TRBJ2-1
CDR3 protein: CASSLRLDEQFF

V gene: TRBV4-1
J gene: TRBJ1-2
CDR3 protein: CASSQLRQGLDYGYTF

V gene: TRBV29-1
J gene: TRBJ2-3
CDR3 protein: CSVQRTSETDTQYF

V gene: TRBV29-1
J gene: TRBJ2-1
CDR3 protein: CSAGTSGLYNEQFF

V gene: TRBV7-8
J gene: TRBJ2-1
CDR3 protein: CASRGGGWHDEQFF

V gene: TRBV20-1
J gene: TRBJ2-7
CDR3 protein: CSAPRAGDDSEQYF

V gene: TRBV5-1
J gene: TRBJ2-2
CDR3 protein: CASATGELFF

V gene: TRBV3-1
J gene: TRBJ1-5
CDR3 protein: CASSQMGGVSQPQHF

V gene: TRBV9
J gene: TRBJ2-7
CDR3 protein: CASSVGPGEDYEQYF

V gene: TRBV7-9
J gene: TRBJ1-4
CDR3 protein: CASSFNSPPMKELFF

V gene: TRBV6-6
J gene: TRBJ2-7
CDR3 protein: CASSYPTGGSYEQYF

V gene: TRBV9
J gene: TRBJ2-1
CDR3 protein: CASSVGQRGGEQFF

V gene: TRBV5-1
J gene: TRBJ2-1
CDR3 protein: CASSWGLAGGGEQFF

V gene: TRBV12-3/TRBV12-4
J gene: TRBJ2-1
CDR3 protein: CASSSDRGAYNEQFF

V gene: TRBV5-1
J gene: TRBJ2-2
CDR3 protein: CASSLAEQTTGKLFF

V gene: TRBV12-3/TRBV12-4
J gene: TRBJ2-5
CDR3 protein: CASNKGPGGAQETQYF

V gene: TRBV19
J gene: TRBJ2-1
CDR3 protein: CASSIPPGQGVNNEQFF

V gene: TRBV6-2/TRBV6-3
J gene: TRBJ2-6
CDR3 protein: CAAGDSQPSGANVLTF

V gene: TRBV3-1
J gene: TRBJ2-5
CDR3 protein: CASSQDLAEGRTQYF

V gene: TRBV20-1
J gene: TRBJ1-1
CDR3 protein: CSAPRTGGSTEAFF

V gene: TRBV2
J gene: TRBJ2-3
CDR3 protein: CASSEGDHTQYF

V gene: TRBV12-3/TRBV12-4
J gene: TRBJ1-1
CDR3 protein: CASKPGTGNTEAFF

V gene: TRBV4-1
J gene: TRBJ2-1
CDR3 protein: CASSLRNRVNGQFF

V gene: TRBV5-6
J gene: TRBJ2-1
CDR3 protein: CASSLVEGGAWNEQFF

V gene: TRBV30
J gene: TRBJ2-3
CDR3 protein: CAWRGREWRADTQYF

V gene: TRBV7-9
J gene: TRBJ2-5
CDR3 protein: CASSPAGSGADQETQYF

V gene: TRBV12-3/TRBV12-4
J gene: TRBJ2-2
CDR3 protein: CASSLLGNTGELFF

V gene: TRBV24-1
J gene: TRBJ2-2
CDR3 protein: CATSPSPAGGQNTGELFF

V gene: TRBV10-1
J gene: TRBJ2-2
CDR3 protein: CASSENTGELFF

V gene: TRBV5-1
J gene: TRBJ1-2
CDR3 protein: CASSRDSNYGYTF

V gene: TRBV2
J gene: TRBJ2-3
CDR3 protein: CASRPNRVQQYF

V gene: TRBV6-6
J gene: TRBJ2-7
CDR3 protein: CASSTVTALGEQYF

V gene: TRBV9
J gene: TRBJ2-1
CDR3 protein: CASSVGLDPSFEQFF

V gene: TRBV21-1
J gene: TRBJ2-1
CDR3 protein: CASSSREFF

V gene: TRBV7-9
J gene: TRBJ2-2
CDR3 protein: CASDRNTGELFF

V gene: TRBV6-2/TRBV6-3
J gene: TRBJ1-5
CDR3 protein: CASSPDRGDNSNQPQHF

V gene: TRBV29-1
J gene: TRBJ2-6
CDR3 protein: CSVGGGSNVLTF

V gene: TRBV7-3
J gene: TRBJ2-1
CDR3 protein: CASSLIGTSGRAAHEQFF

V gene: TRBV19
J gene: TRBJ1-5
CDR3 protein: CASSNQDLGNQPQHF

V gene: TRBV5-6
J gene: TRBJ1-5
CDR3 protein: CASSSLGLINQPQHF

V gene: TRBV29-1
J gene: TRBJ2-1
CDR3 protein: CSVERSSYNEQFF

V gene: TRBV28
J gene: TRBJ2-3
CDR3 protein: CASSLPQGGDTQYF

V gene: TRBV6-6
J gene: TRBJ1-2
CDR3 protein: CASSSPDLYGYTF

V gene: TRBV29-1
J gene: TRBJ1-1
CDR3 protein: CSVNGQGNTEAFF

V gene: TRBV5-1
J gene: TRBJ2-1
CDR3 protein: CASSLWASGRNEQFF